One TCR beta chain is described in this entry. There is no known antigen for this receptor. Sequence at one end of the junction differs from germline and may be a read error. The data are from a study of CD8 T cells in Susac syndrome (dated by TCRdb to about 2019). Turning to the overall study: Of the Susac syndrome patients who were sequenced, under 10 were in clinical remission while more than five had clinically active disease. Whether CD8+ T cell activation and differentiation in Susac syndrome was antigen driven was tested using repertoire sequencing. Susac syndrome patients were therapy-naive, on corticosteroids (some also receiving IVIg), or on IVIg alone at blood withdrawal. Summary of the overall study and its limitations: The study acknowledged that relatively few individuals were included in the TCR sequencing and HLA analysis. In patients with Susac syndrome, the CD4+ T cell repertoire showed no detectable clonal expansion.

Including the terminal cysteine and phenylalanine, the CDR3 comprises 15 residues. Just the 45-base CDR3 DNA is kept, in frame starting at base 1. Per the germline V gene, SGHTA is the CDR1 and FQGNSA is the CDR2. RNA was extracted with the RNeasy kit and about 0.45 to 1 ug was reverse transcribed using random hexamers. The immunoSEQ multiplex PCR assay, covering 54 Vbeta and 13 Jbeta segments, was used to amplify TCR beta CDR3 regions. Bias from PCR amplification was corrected by using a synthetic template baseline for primer optimization and for computational correction. The study's own analysis went as follows. Only productive sequences were kept, with reads annotated to V, D and J genes according to IMGT and analyzed in immunoSEQ Analyzer. Clonality was calculated as one minus the Shannon entropy normalized by log2 of the number of productive unique sequences. For each patient and control, public and private clones were evaluated among the 100 most prevalent clones. Susac-specific clones were defined as absent from healthy and MS cohorts, over a thousand published viral clones and other ImmuneACCESS disease sequences. TCRdb reprocessing: public reads trimmed at Q25 with fastp, clones called with MiXCR, in-frame beta chains kept. Every distinct CDR3 protein forms one entry, paired with its most common genes and DNA. It is TCRdb's table, rather than the study itself, that gives the V and J calls and clone size. The sample table lists under 200,000 distinct CDR3 sequences, 85% to 95% of them with a count of one. The ten top clones hold 0.12% of the sample.

Peripheral blood CD8+ and CD4+ T cells from healthy donors, Susac syndrome patients and multiple sclerosis patients were profiled using high-throughput TCR beta sequencing. The Susac syndrome patients fulfilled recently defined diagnostic criteria for definite or probable disease. Bulk CD8+ and CD4+ T cells were purified magnetically by negative isolation, whereas CD8+ TEMRA cells were enriched by FACS. Blood was drawn into EDTA tubes, processed within 24 hours, and PBMCs were isolated by density gradient centrifugation. PBMCs intended for TCR sequencing were cryopreserved in liquid nitrogen and were subsequently thawed in a 37 degrees C water bath. The sorted or isolated CD4+, CD8+ and CD8+ TEMRA cells reached a purity of at least 90%.

The TCR comes from a human donor with Susac syndrome. The chain is made from TRBV7-2 and TRBJ2-1; the D region possibly corresponds to TRBD2 (5 bases align). The sequencing sample was made of CD4+ T cells from PBMCs. The nucleotides read TGTGCCAGCAGCTCGACTACCAGCTCCTACAATGAGCGGTTCTTC. Its translation is CASSSTTSSYNERFF.